The 2 T cell receptor beta chains below were found in one sample sequenced in a study of CD8+CD57+ T cells in acquired aplastic anemia. An expansion of CD8+CD57+ cells by flow cytometry had been shown in patients chosen for sequencing. TCR beta VDJ and CDR3 profiling used genomic DNA as template. Via MiXCR, TCRdb re-called the reads, giving one row per CDR3 protein. Counted here are around 430,000 distinct CDR3 sequences, about a third occurring once; the ten biggest clones make up about 0.8%. The sample comprised sorted CD4+, CD8+, or CD8+CD57+ T cells (not recorded which) from PBMCs. The receptors stem from a human donor with aplastic anemia.

This clonotype came up a few times. The chain has TRBV6-5 and TRBJ2-7; D not resolved. The CDR3 length is 13 residues. Between the trimmed V and J ends, which lost 0 bases and 4 bases, there was a span of 7 bases. CDR1 is MNHEY, CDR2 SVGAGI, per germline. The CDR3 sequence: CASSYSWGYEQYF. CDR3 coding DNA: TGTGCCAGCAGTTACTCCTGGGGATACGAGCAGTACTTC.

This clonotype was recorded many times. This chain connects TRBV29-1 to TRBJ1-2; perhaps TRBD1 as D (6 bases). Germline CDR1 is SQVTM and CDR2 is ANQGSEA. The V end lost 6 bases, the J end lost 8 bases, and 13 bases lay between the germline ends. The length of the CDR3 is 11 residues. The CDR3 nucleotides are TGCAGCGTGGGGACAAGCCAGGGCTACACCTTC. Its protein product is CSVGTSQGYTF.